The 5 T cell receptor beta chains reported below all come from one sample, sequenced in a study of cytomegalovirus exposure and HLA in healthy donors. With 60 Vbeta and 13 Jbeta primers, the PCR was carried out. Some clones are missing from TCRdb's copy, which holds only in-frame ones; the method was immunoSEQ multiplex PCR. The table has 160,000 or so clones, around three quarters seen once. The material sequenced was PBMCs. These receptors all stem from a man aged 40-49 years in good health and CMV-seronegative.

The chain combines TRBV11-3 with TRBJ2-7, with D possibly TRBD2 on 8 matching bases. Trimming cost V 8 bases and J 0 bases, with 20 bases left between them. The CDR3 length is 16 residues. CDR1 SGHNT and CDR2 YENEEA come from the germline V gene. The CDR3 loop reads CASSGGAGTDSYEQYF. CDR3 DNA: TGTGCCAGCTCCGGGGGGGCCGGGACAGACTCCTACGAGCAGTACTTC.

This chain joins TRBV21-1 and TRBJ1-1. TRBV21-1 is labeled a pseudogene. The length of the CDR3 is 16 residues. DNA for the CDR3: TGTGCCAGCAGCCACCAAGGAGGGGCTAAGGACACTGAAGCTTTCTTT. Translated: CASSHQGGAKDTEAFF.

The chain's CDR3 is CASGFQENTEAFF. For the CDR3, the DNA is TGTGCTAGTGGTTTCCAGGAAAACACTGAAGCTTTCTTT. The chain links TRBV12-5 to TRBJ1-1; D gene ambiguous. The CDR3 loop spans 13 amino acids. Deletions cut 3 bases from V and 2 bases from J, with 7 bases between. Looked up from germline, CDR1 is LGHNT and CDR2 is FRNRAP.

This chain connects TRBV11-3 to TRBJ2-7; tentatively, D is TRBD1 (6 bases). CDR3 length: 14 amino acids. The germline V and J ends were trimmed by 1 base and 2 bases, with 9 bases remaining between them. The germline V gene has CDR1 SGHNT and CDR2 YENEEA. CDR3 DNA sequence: TGTGCCAGCAGCTTAGTTTGGACAGCCTACGAGCAGTACTTC. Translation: CASSLVWTAYEQYF.

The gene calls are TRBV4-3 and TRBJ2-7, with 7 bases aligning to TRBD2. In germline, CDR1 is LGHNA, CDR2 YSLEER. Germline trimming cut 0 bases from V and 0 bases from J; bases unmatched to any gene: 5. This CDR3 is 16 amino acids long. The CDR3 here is CASSQDSSGSSYEQYF. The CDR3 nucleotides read TGCGCCAGCAGCCAAGATTCTAGCGGCAGCTCCTACGAGCAGTACTTC.